This entry lists 19 T cell receptor beta chains sequenced from one sample in a study of identical twins. TCRdb re-called the 5' RACE reads with MiXCR, one entry per CDR3 protein. The table lists roughly 1,500,000 distinct CDR3 sequences, less than 40% of them singletons. Sequencing input: cord blood. These receptors originate from a newborn girl in good health.

Remarks on this clonotype: An end of the junction does not agree with germline; a read error may underlie this. The V call is TRBV6-1, the J call TRBJ2-1, with 8 bases fitting TRBD2. The CDR3 sequence is 15 residues long. In germline, CDR1 is MNHNS, CDR2 SASEGT. DNA of the CDR3: TGTGCCACCGCGCGGGAGCGGGGGCCGTACAACGAGCAGTTCTTC. Encoded protein: CATARERGPYNEQFF.

This clonotype turned up a few times. V and J are TRBV7-2 and TRBJ1-1, with D unresolved. CDR3 size: 15 residues. The germline V gene encodes CDR1 SGHTA and CDR2 FQGNSA. V was cut by 1 base and J by 6 bases, with 15 bases left in between. CDR3 loop: CASSLVTIGIAEAFF. The CDR3 nucleotides are TGTGCCAGCAGCTTAGTGACGATAGGGATAGCTGAAGCTTTCTTT.

V and J are TRBV20-1 and TRBJ2-7; TRBD2 matches 10 bases. CDR1 and CDR2 from the germline V gene are DFQATT and SNEGSKA (reference sequence). The J segment lost 5 bases and the V segment lost 7 bases, leaving 8 bases of the junction unmatched. This CDR3 contains 13 residues. The CDR3 nucleotides are TGCAGTGACCTGGGACTAGCGTCCCACGAGCAGTACTTC. Translation: CSDLGLASHEQYF.

This chain uses TRBV13 with TRBJ1-2; D uncertain. Trimming stripped 4 bases from V and 8 bases from J, with 14 bases between. Looked up from germline, CDR1 is PRHDT and CDR2 is FYEKMQ (reference sequence). The CDR3 loop spans 13 amino acids. The CDR3 region is CASSSRGPWGYTF. Written as DNA, the CDR3 is TGTGCCAGCAGCTCACGGGGTCCTTGGGGCTACACCTTC.

This clonotype was counted at least ten times. CDR3 sequence (DNA): TGCAGTGCTAGAGATCGGGGGTCCTCCTACGAGCAGTACTTC. Its protein product is CSARDRGSSYEQYF. The chain carries TRBV20-1 and TRBJ2-7, with a weak D call TRBD2 (6 bases). CDR1 and CDR2 from the germline V gene are DFQATT and SNEGSKA (reference sequence). This CDR3 is built from 14 residues. Trimming cost V 0 bases and J 0 bases, with 9 bases left between them.

This clonotype was seen just once. The rearrangement joins TRBV18 to TRBJ1-4, with TRBD1 as a possible D gene (5 bases). Germline CDR1 and CDR2: KGHSH and LQKENI. V shed 6 bases and J shed 5 bases, with 25 bases lying between them. This CDR3 comprises 18 residues. The CDR3 DNA reads TGTGCCAGCTCTTCGCCTGGACCCATAGGGAGGGGAAATGAAAAACTGTTTTTT. Its protein is CASSSPGPIGRGNEKLFF.

There are a few counts of this clonotype. This chain connects TRBV6-5 to TRBJ2-1, with 10 bases matching TRBD1. The CDR3 covers 14 residues. Trimming removed 7 bases from V and 9 bases from J; junction bases left unmatched: 9. CDR1 and CDR2 from the germline V gene are MNHEY and SVGAGI. CDR3: CASILRQGAGEQFF. DNA of the CDR3: TGTGCCAGCATCTTACGACAGGGGGCGGGTGAGCAGTTCTTC.

This clonotype was observed a single time. The chain carries TRBV6-1 and TRBJ2-1; possible D gene TRBD2, 5 bases. Germline CDR1 MNHNS, CDR2 SASEGT. The CDR3 length is 15 residues. Trimming stripped 1 base from V and 9 bases from J, with 16 bases between. CDR3: CASSEVKGERREQFF. CDR3 coding DNA: TGTGCCAGCAGTGAAGTAAAGGGAGAGCGGCGTGAGCAGTTCTTC.

This rearrangement joins TRBV6-5 to TRBJ2-4; D remains ambiguous. Matching the DNA end better, TRBJ2-7 makes the J call doubtful. The length of the CDR3 is 15 residues. CDR1 and CDR2 from the germline V gene are MNHEY and SVGAGI. CDR3 protein: CASSYSDTVSYEQYF. In DNA, the CDR3 is TGTGCCAGCAGTTACTCAGACACCGTGTCCTACGAGCAGTACTTC.

The V call is TRBV20-1, the J call TRBJ2-1; 8 bases align to TRBD2. The CDR3 contains 16 residues. V shed 2 bases, J shed 3 bases, and the junction held 9 bases outside the gene matches. Germline values: CDR1 DFQATT, CDR2 SNEGSKA (reference sequence). The CDR3 sequence is CSARLSGGLLYNEQFF. The CDR3 bases are TGCAGTGCTAGATTAAGCGGGGGCCTCCTCTACAATGAGCAGTTCTTC.

The chain employs TRBV12-3 or TRBV12-4 and TRBJ2-1; 8 bases match TRBD1. The J segment lost 6 bases and the V segment lost 2 bases, leaving 3 bases of the junction unmatched. The CDR3 is 14 residues long. CDR3 DNA: TGTGCCAGCAGTTTATTGACAGGGGTCAATGAGCAGTTCTTC. It specifies CASSLLTGVNEQFF.

The chain recombines TRBV20-1 with TRBJ2-7; D perhaps matches TRBD1 (6 bases). In germline, CDR1 is DFQATT, CDR2 SNEGSKA (reference sequence). CDR3 size: 15 residues. The V gene lost 3 bases and the J gene lost 0 bases, with 15 bases spanning the gap. CDR3 coding DNA: TGCAGTGCTAGCCCCGGGACAAGGAGCTCCTACGAGCAGTACTTC. Translated: CSASPGTRSSYEQYF.

This clonotype has more than one count but fewer than ten. This sequence joins TRBV14 and TRBJ2-5; 9 bases are a match to TRBD1. The CDR3 covers 15 residues. Trimming took 0 bases from V and 4 from J; bases not matched to a gene: 3. The germline gives CDR1 SGHDN, CDR2 FVKESK. CDR3 sequence: CASSQDRTGAETQYF. The CDR3, as DNA: TGTGCCAGCAGCCAAGACCGGACAGGGGCAGAGACCCAGTACTTC.

This clonotype was detected only a few times. This sequence joins TRBV2 and TRBJ2-7; no clear D. The germline V and J ends were trimmed by 2 bases and 3 bases, with 8 bases remaining between them. CDR1 is SNHLY, CDR2 FYNNEI, per germline. CDR3 size: 13 residues. CDR3 nucleotides: TGTGCCAGCAGTGAACAGCCCATCTACGAGCAGTACTTC. Translating it yields CASSEQPIYEQYF.

A note on this clonotype: This may stem from a read error, because a much larger clone lies one nucleotide away. The chain combines TRBV27 with TRBJ2-7; 9 nucleotides match TRBD1. The CDR3 consists of 13 residues. Germline values: CDR1 MNHEY, CDR2 SMNVEV (reference sequence). V was pared by 5 bases and J by 7 bases, with 6 bases of the junction left unmatched. The CDR3 here is CASSTDRGNEQYF. CDR3 DNA sequence: TGTGCCAGCAGTACGGACAGGGGCAATGAGCAGTACTTC.

As regards this clonotype: A read error may explain this, as a much larger clone is one base away. This chain joins TRBV5-1 and TRBJ2-1; 12 bases match TRBD2. Germline trimming cut 0 bases from V and 9 bases from J; bases unmatched to any gene: 4. CDR3 size: 15 residues. Germline values: CDR1 SGHRS, CDR2 YFSETQ. CDR3 sequence (DNA): TGCGCCAGCAGCTTGGTACTAGCGGGGGGAAGTGAGCAGTTCTTC. Its protein is CASSLVLAGGSEQFF. Combining the CDR3 with reference TRBV5-1 and TRBJ2-1 gives the whole variable domain KAGVTQTPRYLIKTRGQQVTLSCSPISGHRSVSWYQQTPGQGLQFLFEYFSETQRNKGNFPGRFSGRQFSNSRSEMNVSTLELGDSALYLCASSLVLAGGSEQFFGPGTRLTVL.

This rearrangement joins TRBV5-6 to TRBJ2-1, with D tentatively TRBD1 or TRBD2 (5 bases each). Germline-derived CDR1 and CDR2 are SGHDT and YYEEEE. V was cut by 5 bases and J by 8 bases, with 17 bases left in between. The CDR3 totals 14 residues. The CDR3 sequence is CASRGMGERDEQFF. The CDR3 DNA reads TGTGCCAGCAGAGGAATGGGGGAGCGCGATGAGCAGTTCTTC.

A few counts support this clonotype. The chain joins TRBV2 to TRBJ1-5; weak D call: TRBD1 (5 bases). Germline V gene lookup returns CDR1 SNHLY and CDR2 FYNNEI. Trimming pared 3 bases from V and 2 bases from J, leaving 14 bases between. CDR3 length: 16 residues. The CDR3 loop reads CASSEVFRGGNQPQHF. Here the CDR3 DNA reads TGTGCCAGCAGTGAGGTTTTCCGAGGGGGCAATCAGCCCCAGCATTTT.

V is TRBV6-5 and J is TRBJ2-5; D is unresolved. CDR3 length: 17 residues. CDR1 is MNHEY and CDR2 is SVGAGI in the germline V gene. Deletions cut 0 bases from V and 4 bases from J, with 18 bases between. Here the CDR3 DNA reads TGTGCCAGCAGTTACTCGAAAGGCGCAGATGTAACAGAGACCCAGTACTTC. Translated, it gives CASSYSKGADVTETQYF.